The present T cell receptor beta chain was sequenced within a study of blood T cell repertoires in COVID-19. Study background: Sources were T cells, B-cell-depleted T cells, or PBMCs; the material itself was cDNA or gDNA.

CDR3 length: 17 amino acids. Germline assignment: CDR1 SQVTM and CDR2 ANQGSEA. The ends lost 7 bases at V and 0 bases at J; junction bases unmatched: 12. This table comes from immunoSEQ multiplex PCR, and its TCRdb copy is limited to in-frame clones, with some not included. The table has roughly 53,000 clones, about nine tenths seen once. A single count supports this clone. The chain uses TRBV29-1 and TRBJ2-7; 13 bases are a match to TRBD2. The receptor comes from a human donor in a cohort sampled during active COVID-19. Specimen: peripheral blood. CDR3 in amino acids: CSARGGTSGIGSYEQYF. The CDR3 nucleotides are TGCAGCGCCCGAGGGGGGACTAGCGGGATCGGCTCCTACGAGCAGTACTTC.